This T cell receptor beta chain was recovered during a study of T cells after posttransplantation cyclophosphamide listed by TCRdb under 2016. General notes on the study: Using TRB sequencing, the study followed how the T cell repertoire reconstituted after myeloablative bone marrow transplantation in which posttransplantation cyclophosphamide served as GVHD prophylaxis. TRB sequencing was also done on up to about 3 additional blood samples from 2 to 5.2 years after transplant in 3 patients, and on pretransplant blood from a handful of patients. Because TRA and TRB clonality correlated tightly in 8 to 10 samples, the subsequent TCR analyses were limited to TRB only. Blood from every one of the approximately 30 PTCy patients who had 1-year posttransplant specimens underwent TRB sequencing. Antigen receptor sequencing covered samples from 35 PTCy-treated patients and some 15 of their related bone marrow donors. Public TRB sequences were checked against a database of over 3,000 sequences associated with responses to pathogens, tumor antigens, self-antigens and alloantigens.

Deletion took 0 bases off V and 4 bases off J, with a span of 6 bases between the germline ends. The CDR3 measures 13 amino acids from cysteine to phenylalanine. Only the CDR3 DNA stays, 39 bases, in frame from base 1. Reading the germline V gene gives CDR1 SGDLS and CDR2 YYNGEE. What the treatment or condition label conveys for this sample: high-dose cyclophosphamide on days +3 and +4 as single-agent GVHD prophylaxis. Busulfan and fludarabine conditioning, a related or unrelated marrow graft, and cyclophosphamide on days +3 and +4 were given to PTCy patients. PTCy-treated patients came from a prospective multi-institutional clinical trial. Peripheral blood and bone marrow mononuclear cells were isolated by Ficoll-Hypaque density centrifugation and were cryopreserved. What the authors observed across the whole study: Across some 45 patients, TRB clonality was highly associated with recipient CMV seropositivity and CMV reactivation, and PTCy diversity was similar to diversity in CNI/methotrexate controls. Donor-recipient similarity was low at 1-2 months but rose over the first year, and later blood repertoires were often dominated by donor CD8+ memory clones. The TRB repertoires of T cells infiltrating skin or the GI tract showed only limited overlap with the TRB repertoires found in blood.

TRB sequencing was run on genomic DNA with either the immunoSEQ assay at survey resolution or the hsTCRB kit. On the authors' methods: Initial read processing used immunoSEQ software, and repertoire analyses used the LymphoSeq R package. Clonality was computed as 1 minus normalized Shannon entropy, and a Gini coefficient was also calculated for each TRB dataset. To infer phenotypes in unsorted samples, TRB sequences from sorted subsets of the recipient or donor were mapped onto unsorted samples from the same recipient. The table was pulled from immuneACCESS by TCRdb, which kept in-frame rearrangements only. Such tables lose some clones; where checked, under half of the loss comes from unresolved V genes, and the rest has no known cause. The V and J calls and clone size were taken over from that table, and D and trimming were inferred from the DNA. The table for this sample lists more than 10,000 clones; approximately 81% of them were counted only once. Around 5% of the sample comes from the top ten.

Remarks on this clone: Its antigen has not been determined. The input lacks base qualities; no much larger clone sits a single base away.

This clonotype originated in a female patient aged 50-59 years who received an allogeneic stem cell transplant from a related donor, was CMV-positive, and had no GVHD. After a transplant, some of the T cells may come from the graft donor. The rearrangement joined TRBV9 to TRBJ2-3; the D gene is not confidently resolved. The sample here was PBMCs, taken after allogeneic stem cell transplant with posttransplant cyclophosphamide. The DNA reads as follows: TGTGCCAGCAGCGTAGGCACTCCAGATACGCAGTATTTT. It specifies CASSVGTPDTQYF.